A single T cell receptor (beta chain) is shown here with its context. TCRdb's table, derived via immunoSEQ multiplex PCR, lists solely in-frame clones and lacks some. The data contain 2 million to 2.5 million clones, 93% of them seen just once; the ten biggest clones take up under 0.45%. The data stem from a study of shared clonotypes between healthy human individuals. Germline CDR1 and CDR2: SGHRS and YFSETQ. V was cut by 3 bases and J by 9 bases, with 11 bases left in between. The CDR3 length is 12 residues. This rearrangement joins TRBV5-1 to TRBJ2-3; D remains unclear. This sequence originates from a man between 18 and 29 years old in good health. Some clones in this sample may be carry-over from other donors' samples. Sequenced: naive CD4+ T cells from PBMCs. As to subset: CD45RA+ positively selected. CDR3 amino acids: CASSSDAATQYF. The CDR3 bases are TGCGCCAGCAGCTCCGATGCGGCGACGCAGTATTTT.